Presented here are 30 T cell receptor beta chains from one specimen sequenced in a study of CD8+CD57+ T cells in acquired aplastic anemia. Flow cytometry had shown expanded CD8+CD57+ cells in the patients chosen for sequencing. The template used for profiling TCR beta VDJ and CDR3 was genomic DNA. MiXCR was run by TCRdb on the reads, yielding one entry per CDR3 protein. The sample has about 240,000 distinct CDR3 sequences; 40% to 50% are singletons. The sample taken for sequencing was sorted CD4+, CD8+, or CD8+CD57+ T cells (not recorded which) from PBMCs. Source of these receptors: a human donor with aplastic anemia.

This clonotype was recorded at least ten times. Germline is not matched at one junction end, which may reflect a read error. The chain employs TRBV12-3 or TRBV12-4 and TRBJ1-1; tentative D call: TRBD1 (5 bases). The CDR3 is 14 residues long. CDR3 DNA: TGTGCCAGCAGCTTAGGGGCAATGAACACTGAAGCTTTCTTT. Encoded protein: CASSLGAMNTEAFF.

The gene calls are TRBV2 and TRBJ2-5, with TRBD2 matching 15 bases. Unmatched junction bases numbered 5, after V lost 8 bases and J lost 4 bases. From germline, CDR1 is SNHLY and CDR2 FYNNEI. The CDR3 sequence is 15 residues long. CDR3 protein: CASRTSGGGRETQYF. CDR3 DNA: TGTGCCAGCCGGACTAGCGGGGGGGGGCGAGAGACCCAGTACTTC.

This clonotype was found many times. V usage is TRBV24-1 and J usage is TRBJ2-7; a weak D match, TRBD2 (5 bases). V was shortened by 10 bases and J by 0 bases, with 12 bases between the two germline ends. CDR3 length: 13 residues. The germline gives CDR1 KGHDR, CDR2 SFDVKD. Here the CDR3 DNA reads TGTGCCACAGAGGACGGGGACTCCTACGAGCAGTACTTC. Translated, it gives CATEDGDSYEQYF.

This chain joins TRBV5-1 and TRBJ2-1; 10 bases align to TRBD1. Germline CDR1 is SGHRS and CDR2 is YFSETQ. The CDR3 spans 16 residues. Losses at the gene ends were 2 bases for V and 7 bases for J; bases not matched to a gene: 9. The CDR3 bases are TGCGCCAGCAGCTTCACCGGGACAGGGGTGTGGAATGAGCAGTTCTTC. This gives the protein CASSFTGTGVWNEQFF.

V usage is TRBV6-4 and J usage is TRBJ1-2, with TRBD1 as a possible D gene (6 bases). The V end was cut by 5 bases, the J end by 7 bases, with 29 bases between. Germline lookup yields CDR1 MRHNA and CDR2 SNTAGT. CDR3 length: 18 residues. The CDR3 DNA reads TGTGCCAGCAGTTACACCCGAGTTACACAGGGTTCCCCCTTTGGCTACACCTTC. As protein: CASSYTRVTQGSPFGYTF.

Comments on this clonotype: This CDR3 is missing its conserved last phenylalanine or tryptophan, likely due to a read error. Because the CDR3's place on the DNA is in doubt, the DNA is left out and the CDR3 is given as listed by TCRdb. The rearrangement links TRBV7-2 to TRBJ1-4. Germline CDR1 and CDR2: SGHTA and FQGNSA. The CDR3 is made up of 17 amino acids, end residues included. The CDR3 loop is CASSPQYSADAPTSSTS.

This clonotype was counted ten times or more. The V and J genes are TRBV7-9 and TRBJ1-3; D gene unclear. The CDR3 extends over 13 amino acids. Germline CDR1 is SEHNR and CDR2 is FQNEAQ (reference sequence). Trimming took 9 bases from V and 3 from J, leaving 12 bases between them. The CDR3 nucleotides are TGTGCCAGTACGAAGGGAGTTGGAAACACCATATATTTT. Amino acid sequence: CASTKGVGNTIYF. The complete variable domain, with remaining parts taken from reference TRBV7-9 and TRBJ1-3, reads DTGVSQNPRHKITKRGQNVTFRCDPISEHNRLYWYRQTLGQGPEFLTYFQNEAQLEKSRLLSDRFSAERPKGSFSTLEIQRTEQGDSAMYLCASTKGVGNTIYFGEGSWLTVV.

This clonotype occurred many times. The chain is built from TRBV7-8 and TRBJ1-1, with D perhaps matching TRBD1 (6 bases). Germline CDR1 SGHVS, CDR2 FQNEAQ. Trimming removed 3 bases at V and 4 bases at J, with 12 bases between. The CDR3 length is 14 residues. The CDR3 DNA sequence: TGTGCCAGCAGCTTGAGGGGGAGGTCCACTGAAGCTTTCTTT. Translating it yields CASSLRGRSTEAFF.

The chain has TRBV10-3 and TRBJ1-2; 8 bases fit TRBD1. Germline lookup yields CDR1 ENHRY and CDR2 SYGVKD. Germline trimming cut 6 bases from V and 4 bases from J; bases unmatched to any gene: 4. The CDR3 spans 13 residues. DNA of the CDR3: TGTGCCATCAGCCAGGGGGCAATCTATGGCTACACCTTC. Protein product: CAISQGAIYGYTF.

There are many counts of this clonotype. The V gene is TRBV29-1, the J gene TRBJ2-3; D gene ambiguous. With 6 bases removed from V and 6 bases from J, the gap between germline ends came to 16 bases. Per germline, CDR1 SQVTM and CDR2 ANQGSEA. CDR3 length equals 13 residues. The CDR3 sequence is CSVTPSQTDTQYF. CDR3 nucleotide sequence: TGCAGCGTGACACCCTCCCAGACGGATACGCAGTATTTT.

The chain is built from TRBV7-9 and TRBJ1-5; TRBD1 might be the D (6 bases). V gave up 5 bases and J gave up 11 bases, with 16 bases separating them. The CDR3 loop spans 13 amino acids. Germline V gene sequence: CDR1 SEHNR, CDR2 FQNEAQ (reference sequence). For the CDR3, the DNA is TGTGCCAGCAGCGATTTCCCAGGACAGACCCAGCATTTT. This encodes CASSDFPGQTQHF.

The rearrangement links TRBV20-1 to TRBJ1-1; no clear D. CDR1 DFQATT and CDR2 SNEGSKA come from the germline V gene (reference sequence). V lost 5 bases to trimming and J lost 3 bases, with 16 bases between them. This CDR3 is built from 14 residues. CDR3 amino acids: CSARVLGGDTEAFF. CDR3 nucleotide sequence: TGCAGTGCTCGCGTGTTGGGTGGGGACACTGAAGCTTTCTTT.

About this clonotype: One junction end does not reproduce the germline sequence, and a read error may be involved. This chain joins TRBV6-5 and TRBJ2-3; D may be TRBD2 (6 bases). Germline V gives CDR1 MNHEY, CDR2 SVGAGI. The CDR3 runs 14 residues. CDR3 protein: CTSSYPGGTDTQYF. Written as DNA, the CDR3 is TGTACCAGCAGTTACCCCGGGGGAACGGATACGCAGTATTTT.

On this clonotype itself: A much larger clone lies a single base off, so this may be a read error. The CDR3 loop is CASGLGASSNQPQHF. CDR3 sequence (DNA): TGTGCCAGCGGCTTGGGAGCTAGCAGCAATCAGCCCCAGCATTTT. The rearrangement joins TRBV6-5 to TRBJ1-5; no clear D gene. The CDR3 is made up of 15 amino acids. V lost 8 bases to trimming and J lost 1 base, with 15 bases between them. Germline V lookup: CDR1 MNHEY, CDR2 SVGAGI.

Worth noting for this clonotype: Relative to the germline gene, one junction end is altered; a read error may explain this. The chain uses TRBV7-3 and TRBJ1-1; no reliable D call. Looked up from germline, CDR1 is SGHTA and CDR2 is FQGTGA. This CDR3 region has 13 residues. CDR3 DNA sequence: TGTGCCGGCAGCCTAACCGGAGGAACTGAAGCTTTCTTT. Amino acids: CAGSLTGGTEAFF.

This clonotype was seen a few times. This chain joins TRBV10-3 and TRBJ2-3; D not resolved. The germline V gene has CDR1 ENHRY and CDR2 SYGVKD. This CDR3 is built from 12 residues. Trimming shortened V by 1 base and J by 11 bases, and 10 bases separated the two germline ends. Written as DNA, the CDR3 is TGTGCCATCAGTGAGTGGAGCAATGAGCAGTATTTT. The encoded protein is CAISEWSNEQYF.

The chain links TRBV19 to TRBJ1-1; a weak D match, TRBD1 (6 bases). V was clipped by 7 bases and J by 2 bases, with 17 bases between them. The germline V gene has CDR1 LNHDA and CDR2 SQIVND (reference sequence). The CDR3 sequence is 15 residues long. The CDR3 sequence is CASTREGGRNTEAFF. CDR3 DNA: TGTGCCAGTACTCGGGAGGGGGGGCGAAACACTGAAGCTTTCTTT. The whole variable domain, filled in from reference TRBV19 and TRBJ1-1, reads DGGITQSPKYLFRKEGQNVTLSCEQNLNHDAMYWYRQDPGQGLRLIYYSQIVNDFQKGDIAEGYSVSREKKESFPLTVTSAQKNPTAFYLCASTREGGRNTEAFFGQGTRLTVV.

This clonotype appeared many times. V is TRBV7-2 and J is TRBJ1-5; possibly TRBD1 for D (6 bases). CDR3 length equals 14 residues. CDR1 and CDR2 (germline): SGHTA, FQGNSA. V lost 4 bases and J lost 6, with 13 bases in between. The chain's CDR3 is CASSSSEGGQPQHF. The CDR3, as DNA: TGTGCCAGCAGCTCCAGTGAGGGGGGTCAGCCCCAGCATTTT.

This clonotype was seen many times. CDR3: CASSSGTGLLSYEQYF. The CDR3 coding sequence is TGTGCCAGCAGCTCAGGGACAGGGCTTCTCTCCTACGAGCAGTACTTC. The V call is TRBV11-2, the J call TRBJ2-7; 9 bases map to TRBD1. Germline V CDR1 and CDR2: SGHAT, FQNNGV. V was pared by 4 bases and J by 0 bases, with 7 bases of the junction left unmatched. The CDR3 extends over 16 amino acids.

In its sample, this clonotype was seen many times. The genes are TRBV13 and TRBJ2-1; 7 nucleotides align to TRBD1. The CDR3 loop spans 12 amino acids. The junction had 7 bases not matched to a gene; V was cut back by 2 bases and J by 15 bases. CDR1 is PRHDT, CDR2 FYEKMQ, per germline (reference sequence). The CDR3 region has the DNA TGTGCCAGCAGCTTACAGGGGGACGGTCTGTTCTTC. Its protein product is CASSLQGDGLFF.

V gene TRBV29-1 combines with J gene TRBJ1-2; D gene ambiguous. This CDR3 is built from 14 residues. V lost 1 base and J lost 4, with 13 bases in between. Germline CDR1 is SQVTM and CDR2 is ANQGSEA. This CDR3 is CSVEGKATRYGYTF. The CDR3 DNA sequence: TGCAGCGTTGAAGGGAAGGCCACCCGCTATGGCTACACCTTC.

The chain couples TRBV2 to TRBJ1-2; TRBD1 might be the D (5 bases). Germline V gene data show CDR1 as SNHLY and CDR2 as FYNNEI. V was pared by 5 bases and J by 4 bases, with 17 bases between. This CDR3 is built from 15 residues. The CDR3 DNA reads TGTGCCAGCAGTCCAACATCGCAGGGCTTCTATGGCTACACCTTC. Translating gives CASSPTSQGFYGYTF.

The rearrangement joins TRBV30 to TRBJ2-3; D is ambiguous. Germline CDR1 GTSNPN, CDR2 SVGIG (reference sequence). V was clipped by 1 base and J by 6 bases, with 14 bases between them. The CDR3 covers 14 residues. CDR3 nucleotide sequence: TGTGCCTGGAGTGACGTCAGGTTATTTGATACGCAGTATTTT. Translating it yields CAWSDVRLFDTQYF.

This clonotype was observed many times. This rearrangement joins TRBV6-2 or TRBV6-3 to TRBJ1-2; D possibly corresponds to TRBD1 (5 bases). V lost 7 bases and J 4 bases, leaving 13 bases between the germline ends. Germline values: CDR1 MNHEY, CDR2 SVGEGT. The CDR3 has 13 amino acids. The CDR3 region is CASKDRGFYGYTF. DNA for the CDR3: TGTGCCAGCAAAGACAGAGGTTTCTATGGCTACACCTTC.

This clonotype has ten or more counts. The genes are TRBV5-1 and TRBJ2-6, with a possible D match to TRBD2 (6 bases). The CDR3 loop spans 16 amino acids. The V and J ends lost 1 base and 2 bases respectively, with 10 bases between them. The germline V gene encodes CDR1 SGHRS and CDR2 YFSETQ. The CDR3 DNA is TGCGCCAGCAGCTTGATGGGAGGACCTGGGGCCAACGTCCTGACTTTC. The encoded protein is CASSLMGGPGANVLTF.

This clonotype was recorded only once. The chain carries TRBV5-1 and TRBJ2-2; the D is unclear. Germline V gene data show CDR1 as SGHRS and CDR2 as YFSETQ. The CDR3 is made up of 15 amino acids. V dropped 5 bases and J dropped 2 bases, with 13 bases sitting between them. The DNA for the CDR3 is TGCGCCAGCAGATGGTCTACGGAAAACACCGGGGAGCTGTTTTTT. Its protein product is CASRWSTENTGELFF.

The table lists this clonotype with many counts. V and J are TRBV7-6 and TRBJ2-1, with 10 bases lining up with TRBD2. V gave up 4 bases and J gave up 4 bases; unmatched junction bases: 4. The CDR3 totals 15 residues. CDR1 is SGHVS, CDR2 FNYEAQ, per germline. The CDR3 region is CASSSELAGYNEQFF. CDR3 nucleotide sequence: TGTGCCAGCAGCTCCGAACTAGCGGGGTACAATGAGCAGTTCTTC.

This sequence joins TRBV20-1 and TRBJ2-7, with TRBD2 matching 8 bases. Germline CDR1 is DFQATT and CDR2 is SNEGSKA (reference sequence). This CDR3 spans 17 amino acids. The trim removed 4 bases at V and 2 bases at J, leaving 16 bases unmatched. CDR3 sequence reads: CSATIPGGTEGAYEQYF. CDR3 DNA: TGCAGTGCTACTATCCCGGGAGGGACGGAGGGCGCCTACGAGCAGTACTTC.

The V gene is TRBV5-1, the J gene TRBJ2-7, with TRBD1 as a possible D gene (6 bases). This CDR3 spans 14 amino acids. Germline V gene sequence: CDR1 SGHRS, CDR2 YFSETQ. V was pared by 4 bases and J by 6 bases, with 17 bases between. The CDR3 loop is CASSLPTGTGEQYF. The DNA for the CDR3 is TGCGCCAGCAGCCTGCCCACAGGGACCGGCGAGCAGTACTTC. Looking up the rest from reference TRBV5-1 and TRBJ2-7 gives the full variable domain: KAGVTQTPRYLIKTRGQQVTLSCSPISGHRSVSWYQQTPGQGLQFLFEYFSETQRNKGNFPGRFSGRQFSNSRSEMNVSTLELGDSALYLCASSLPTGTGEQYFGPGTRLTVT.

The chain has TRBV30 and TRBJ1-1; the D gene is possibly TRBD1 (5 bases). The CDR3 covers 12 residues. Looked up from germline, CDR1 is GTSNPN and CDR2 is SVGIG (reference sequence). V was pared by 7 bases and J by 12 bases, with 21 bases between. The DNA for the CDR3 is TGTGCCTCCCATAGGGGCGTGCAGGTTACTTTCTTT. This encodes CASHRGVQVTFF.